This passage covers 6 T cell receptor beta chains from one sample sequenced in a study of blood T cell repertoires in COVID-19. Clones were sequenced by immunoSEQ multiplex PCR, and TCRdb holds only the in-frame ones, with some missing. The top ten clones hold about 19% of a sample with 70,000 or so clones, roughly 82% of them seen once. Sequenced sample: peripheral blood. These receptor sequences come from a human donor in a cohort sampled during active COVID-19.

This clone was recorded once. The chain links TRBV18 to TRBJ1-2; the D is unclear. The CDR3 spans 12 residues. The V and J ends lost 3 bases and 6 bases respectively, with 8 bases between them. Germline V gene data show CDR1 as KGHSH and CDR2 as LQKENI. The CDR3 loop reads CASSPGLDGYTF. The DNA of the CDR3 is TGTGCCAGCTCACCCGGACTGGATGGCTACACCTTC.

The chain has TRBV7-9 and TRBJ1-2; no clear D gene. Trimming removed 5 bases at V and 0 bases at J, with 16 bases between. The CDR3 contains 16 residues. Germline CDR1 and CDR2: SEHNR and FQNEAQ (reference sequence). CDR3: CASSPAYIHPNYGYTF. DNA of the CDR3: TGTGCCAGCAGCCCCGCTTACATACACCCTAACTATGGCTACACCTTC. Looking up the rest from reference TRBV7-9 and TRBJ1-2 gives the full variable domain: DTGVSQNPRHKITKRGQNVTFRCDPISEHNRLYWYRQTLGQGPEFLTYFQNEAQLEKSRLLSDRFSAERPKGSFSTLEIQRTEQGDSAMYLCASSPAYIHPNYGYTFGSGTRLTVV.

This chain links TRBV7-2 with TRBJ1-6, with TRBD1 matching 9 bases. The germline V gene has CDR1 SGHTA and CDR2 FQGNSA. CDR3 size: 15 residues. V lost 5 bases, J lost 9 bases, and 8 bases stayed unmatched. CDR3 sequence reads: CASSPLDRGFSPLHF. The CDR3, as DNA: TGTGCCAGCAGCCCCCTCGACAGGGGGTTTTCACCCCTCCACTTT.

The V and J genes are TRBV19 and TRBJ2-7, with D possibly TRBD1 on 6 matching bases. Deletions cut 3 bases from V and 5 bases from J, with 11 bases between. Germline V gene lookup returns CDR1 LNHDA and CDR2 SQIVND (reference sequence). There are 13 residues in the CDR3. The CDR3 bases are TGTGCCAGTAGTATTGGGGGCAGTGACGAGCAGTACTTC. This encodes CASSIGGSDEQYF.

The rearrangement uses TRBV15 and TRBJ2-3; TRBD2 matches at 14 bases. Germline V gives CDR1 LNHNV, CDR2 YYDKDF (reference sequence). The CDR3 runs to 16 residues. The V segment lost 6 bases and the J segment 4 bases; nucleotides outside the gene matches: 6. The CDR3 DNA sequence: TGTGCCACCAGTAAGACTAGCGGGGGGGTTCCAGATACGCAGTATTTT. Translating gives CATSKTSGGVPDTQYF.

The chain links TRBV5-8 to TRBJ1-3, with D possibly TRBD1 on 5 matching bases. Germline assignment: CDR1 SGHTS and CDR2 YDEGEE. The V end was cut by 4 bases, the J end by 0 bases, with 14 bases between. The CDR3 has 16 amino acids. DNA for the CDR3: TGTGCCAGCAGCCTCGGGGGATGGTTCTCTGGAAACACCATATATTTT. Amino acid sequence: CASSLGGWFSGNTIYF.